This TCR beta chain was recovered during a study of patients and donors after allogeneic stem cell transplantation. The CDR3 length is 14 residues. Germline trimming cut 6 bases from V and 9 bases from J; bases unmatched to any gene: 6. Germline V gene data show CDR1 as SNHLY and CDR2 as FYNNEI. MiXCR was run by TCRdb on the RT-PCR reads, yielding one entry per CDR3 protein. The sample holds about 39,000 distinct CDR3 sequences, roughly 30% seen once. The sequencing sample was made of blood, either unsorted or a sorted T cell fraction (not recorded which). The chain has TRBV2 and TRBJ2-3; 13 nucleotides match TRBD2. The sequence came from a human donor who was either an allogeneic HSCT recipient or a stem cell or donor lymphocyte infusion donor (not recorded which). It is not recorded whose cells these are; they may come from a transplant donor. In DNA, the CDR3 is TGTGCCAGCAGCGGACTAGCGGGAGATGGGACGCAGTATTTT. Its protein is CASSGLAGDGTQYF. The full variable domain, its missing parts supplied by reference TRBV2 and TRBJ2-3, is EPEVTQTPSHQVTQMGQEVILRCVPISNHLYFYWYRQILGQKVEFLVSFYNNEISEKSEIFDDQFSVERPDGSNFTLKIRSTKLEDSAMYFCASSGLAGDGTQYFGPGTRLTVL.